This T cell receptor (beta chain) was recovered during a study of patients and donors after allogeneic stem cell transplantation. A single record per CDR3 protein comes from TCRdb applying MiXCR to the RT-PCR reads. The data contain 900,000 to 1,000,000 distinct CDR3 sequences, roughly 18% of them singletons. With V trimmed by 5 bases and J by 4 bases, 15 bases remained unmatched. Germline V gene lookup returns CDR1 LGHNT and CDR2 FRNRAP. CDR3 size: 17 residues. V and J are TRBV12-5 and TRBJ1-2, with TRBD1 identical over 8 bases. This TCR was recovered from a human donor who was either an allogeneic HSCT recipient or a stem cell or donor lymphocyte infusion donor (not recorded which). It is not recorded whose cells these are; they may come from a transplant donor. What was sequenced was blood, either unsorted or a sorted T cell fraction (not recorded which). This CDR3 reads CASGPGQGTPLGYGYTF. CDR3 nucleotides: TGTGCTAGTGGTCCCGGACAGGGTACCCCTCTTGGCTATGGCTACACCTTC.